The TCR beta chain described here comes from a study of cytomegalovirus exposure and HLA in healthy donors. Overall study context: Samples from HLA-typed donors yielded approximately 80 million unique TCRs in an early data release.

Germline assignment: CDR1 SGHRS and CDR2 YFSETQ. The CDR3 is made up of 15 amino acids. Trimming left V 4 bases short and J 1 base short, with 14 bases between. This PCR relied on a set of 60 Vbeta primers and 13 Jbeta primers. Clones were sequenced by immunoSEQ multiplex PCR, and TCRdb holds only the in-frame ones, with some missing. The sample consists of 150,000 to 200,000 clones, 84% of them appearing once. On this clone: Its antigen is currently unknown.

Overall study results and limits: Previously analyzed data showed that most TCR beta V segments were productive at a frequency of about 87% or about 30%. Equally common other TCR beta chains were less clonally expanded than HLA-associated ones, a later analysis found. Researchers reported in a later analysis that a missense DCLRE1C variant was tied to TCR beta V- and J-gene trimming.

Input material: PBMCs. The rearrangement links TRBV5-1 to TRBJ1-2; D may be TRBD1 (5 bases). This sequence originates from a boy younger than 18 in good health and CMV-seronegative. DNA of the CDR3: TGCGCCAGCAGCCCGGCAAAAGACAGTAACTATGGCTACACCTTC. Translating gives CASSPAKDSNYGYTF.